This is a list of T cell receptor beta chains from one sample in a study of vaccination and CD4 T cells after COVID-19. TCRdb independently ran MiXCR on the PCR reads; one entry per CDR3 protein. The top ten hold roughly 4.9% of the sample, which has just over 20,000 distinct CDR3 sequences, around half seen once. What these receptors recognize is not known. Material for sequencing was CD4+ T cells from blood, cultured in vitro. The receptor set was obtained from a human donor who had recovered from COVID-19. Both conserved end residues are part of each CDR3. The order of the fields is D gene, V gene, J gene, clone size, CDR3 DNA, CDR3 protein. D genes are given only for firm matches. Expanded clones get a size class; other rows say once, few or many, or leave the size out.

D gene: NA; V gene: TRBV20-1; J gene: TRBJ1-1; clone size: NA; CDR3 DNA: TGCAGTGCTAGAGTGGCAGGTAAAACGAACACTGAAGCTTTCTTT; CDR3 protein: CSARVAGKTNTEAFF
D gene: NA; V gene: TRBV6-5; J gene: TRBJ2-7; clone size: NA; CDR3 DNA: TGTGCCAGCAGTTACGACACGGGAAGCAGTCCTCGGCAGTACTTC; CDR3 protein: CASSYDTGSSPRQYF
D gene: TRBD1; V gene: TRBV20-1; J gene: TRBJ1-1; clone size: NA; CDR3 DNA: TGCAGTGCTGTGGACAGGGCGGGCACTGAAGCTTTCTTT; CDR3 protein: CSAVDRAGTEAFF
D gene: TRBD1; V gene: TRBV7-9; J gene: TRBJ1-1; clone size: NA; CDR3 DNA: TGTGCCAGCCTAATCGACAGGGCAGTTACTGAAGCTTTCTTT; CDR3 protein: CASLIDRAVTEAFF
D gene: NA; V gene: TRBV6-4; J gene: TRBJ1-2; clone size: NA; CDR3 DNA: TGTGCCAGCAGTGACAGGGATGAAGGCTACACCTTC; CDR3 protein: CASSDRDEGYTF
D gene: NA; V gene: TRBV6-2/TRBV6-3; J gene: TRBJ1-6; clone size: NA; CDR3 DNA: TGTGCCAGCAGCCAGACATTACAAAATTCACCCCTCCACTTT; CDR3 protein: CASSQTLQNSPLHF
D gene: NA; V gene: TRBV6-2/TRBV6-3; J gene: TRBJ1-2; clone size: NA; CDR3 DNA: TGTGCCAGCAGTTACCCAACAGAGACCTATGGCTACACCTTC; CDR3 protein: CASSYPTETYGYTF
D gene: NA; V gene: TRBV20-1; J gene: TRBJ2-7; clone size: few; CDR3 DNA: TGCAGTGCTGAGGACAGTACTTTGAGGCACGAGCAGTACTTC; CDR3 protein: CSAEDSTLRHEQYF
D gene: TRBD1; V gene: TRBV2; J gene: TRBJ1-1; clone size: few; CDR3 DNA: TGTGCCAGCAGGGGACAGGGGGCGGGGGAAGCTTTCTTT; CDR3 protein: CASRGQGAGEAFF
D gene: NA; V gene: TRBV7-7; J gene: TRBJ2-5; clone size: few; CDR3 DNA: TGTGCCAGCAGCTTAGAAAGGGAAGAGACCCAGTACTTC; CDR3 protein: CASSLEREETQYF
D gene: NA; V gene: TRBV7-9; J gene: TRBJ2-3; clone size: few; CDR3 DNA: TGTGCCAGCAGCTTCGAAGGTCGCACAGATACGCAGTATTTT; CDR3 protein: CASSFEGRTDTQYF
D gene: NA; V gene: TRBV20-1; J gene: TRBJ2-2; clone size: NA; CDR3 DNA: TGCAGTGCGAACCCCCGGGTACGGACCGGGGAGCTGTTTTTT; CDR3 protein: CSANPRVRTGELFF
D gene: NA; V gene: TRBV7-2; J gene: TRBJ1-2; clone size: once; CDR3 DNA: TGTGCCAGCAGCTTAGGCCAGCTGGGACTTGGCTACACCTTC; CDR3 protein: CASSLGQLGLGYTF
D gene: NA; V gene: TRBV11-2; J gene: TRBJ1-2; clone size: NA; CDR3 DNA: TGTGCCAGCAGCTTAAGGACAATCTTCTCTGGCTACACCTTC; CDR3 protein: CASSLRTIFSGYTF
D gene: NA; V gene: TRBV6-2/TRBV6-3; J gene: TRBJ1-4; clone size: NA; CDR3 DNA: TGTGCCAGCAGCGGCGAATTGGTATGGAAACTGTTTTTT; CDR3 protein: CASSGELVWKLFF
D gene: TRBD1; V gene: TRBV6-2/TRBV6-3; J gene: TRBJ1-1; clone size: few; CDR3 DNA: TGTGCCAGCAGGGGGACAGGGGGGGACACTGAAGCTTTCTTT; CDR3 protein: CASRGTGGDTEAFF
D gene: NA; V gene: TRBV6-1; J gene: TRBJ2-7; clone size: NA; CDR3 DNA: TGTGCCAGCAGCGACGGACGCATCCCCGACGAGCAGTACTTC; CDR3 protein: CASSDGRIPDEQYF
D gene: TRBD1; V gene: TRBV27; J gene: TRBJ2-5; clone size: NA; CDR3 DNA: TGTGCCAGCAGTTCTTCCTTACTTGACAGGGAAGAGACCCAGTACTTC; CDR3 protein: CASSSSLLDREETQYF
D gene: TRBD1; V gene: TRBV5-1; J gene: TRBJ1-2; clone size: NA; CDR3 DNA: TGCGCCAGCAGCCCGGATGGACAGGCTAACTATGGCTACACCTTC; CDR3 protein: CASSPDGQANYGYTF
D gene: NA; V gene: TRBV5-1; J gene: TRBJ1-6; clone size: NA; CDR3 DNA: TGCGCCAGCAGCTTGGCTACGGCTAATTCACCCCTCCACTTT; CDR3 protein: CASSLATANSPLHF
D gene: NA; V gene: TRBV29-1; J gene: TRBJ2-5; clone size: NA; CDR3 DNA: TGCAGCGTTTGGGCAGGGGAACCCCAAGAGACCCAGTACTTC; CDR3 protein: CSVWAGEPQETQYF
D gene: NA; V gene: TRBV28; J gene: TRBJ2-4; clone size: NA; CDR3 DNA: TGTGCCAGCAGTTTAGGCCCCGTGAGGGACATTCAGTACTTC; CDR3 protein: CASSLGPVRDIQYF
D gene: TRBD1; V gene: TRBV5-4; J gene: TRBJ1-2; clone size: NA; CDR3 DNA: TGTGCCAGCATCAAAGACAGGGAGGACGGCTACACCTTC; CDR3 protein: CASIKDREDGYTF
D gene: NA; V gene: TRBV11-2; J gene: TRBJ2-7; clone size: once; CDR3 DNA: TGTGCCAGCAGCCTTGACAGATTCGGGTCCTACGAGCAGTACTTC; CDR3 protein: CASSLDRFGSYEQYF
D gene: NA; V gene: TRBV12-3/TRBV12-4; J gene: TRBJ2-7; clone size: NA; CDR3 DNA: TGTGCCAGCAGTTCCCCAGGGTCTACTGTGGACGAGCAGTACTTC; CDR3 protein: CASSSPGSTVDEQYF
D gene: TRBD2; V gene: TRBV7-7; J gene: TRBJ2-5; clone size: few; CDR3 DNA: TGTGCTAGCAGCCCGGGACTAGCGGGGGGGGAGACCCAGTACTTC; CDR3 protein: CASSPGLAGGETQYF
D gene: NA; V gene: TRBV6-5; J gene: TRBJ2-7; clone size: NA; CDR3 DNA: TGTGCCAGCAGTTACTCGGGGGTCGAGCAGTACTTC; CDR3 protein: CASSYSGVEQYF
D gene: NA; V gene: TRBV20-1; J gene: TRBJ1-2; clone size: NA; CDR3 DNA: TGCAGTGCTAGAATCAGGATCGGGGGTGGCTACACCTTC; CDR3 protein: CSARIRIGGGYTF
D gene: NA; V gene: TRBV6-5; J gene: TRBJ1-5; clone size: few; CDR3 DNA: TGTGCCAGCAGTTACTCGGGGTCAGAACCTAATCAGCCCCAGCATTTT; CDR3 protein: CASSYSGSEPNQPQHF
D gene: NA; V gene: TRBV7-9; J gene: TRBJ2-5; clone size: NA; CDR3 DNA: TGTGCCAGCGGCTCGTCGAGTTTCAGACAGGTCACCCAAGAGACCCAGTACTTC; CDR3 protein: CASGSSSFRQVTQETQYF
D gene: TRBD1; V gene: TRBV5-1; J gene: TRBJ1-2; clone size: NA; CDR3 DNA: TGCGCCAGCAGCTCCGGACAGGGGGACTATGGCTACACCTTC; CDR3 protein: CASSSGQGDYGYTF
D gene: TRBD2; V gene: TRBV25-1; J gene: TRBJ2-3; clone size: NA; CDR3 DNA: TGTGCCAGCAGTGTGACTAGCGGATACACAGATACGCAGTATTTT; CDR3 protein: CASSVTSGYTDTQYF
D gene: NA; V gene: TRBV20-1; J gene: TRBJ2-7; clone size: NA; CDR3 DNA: TGCAGTGGAGCACGGGGGCCCTCCTACGAGCAGTACTTC; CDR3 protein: CSGARGPSYEQYF
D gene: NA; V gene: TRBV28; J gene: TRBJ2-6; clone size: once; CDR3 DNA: TGTGCCAGCAGTTTATTGGGGGGCAGGTCTGGGGCCAACGTCCTGACTTTC; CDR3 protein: CASSLLGGRSGANVLTF
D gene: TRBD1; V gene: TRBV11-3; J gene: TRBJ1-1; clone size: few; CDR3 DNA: TGTGCCAGCAACGGGGACAGGGAAGGCACTGAAGCTTTCTTT; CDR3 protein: CASNGDREGTEAFF
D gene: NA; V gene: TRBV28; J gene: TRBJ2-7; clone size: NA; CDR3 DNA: TGTGCCAGCAGTTCCCCCCCGGGGCTCGAGCAGTACTTC; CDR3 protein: CASSSPPGLEQYF
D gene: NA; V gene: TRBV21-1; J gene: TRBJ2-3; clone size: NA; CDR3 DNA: TGTGCCAGCAGCTCCCAGACAGGGGATACGCAGTATTTT; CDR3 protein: CASSSQTGDTQYF
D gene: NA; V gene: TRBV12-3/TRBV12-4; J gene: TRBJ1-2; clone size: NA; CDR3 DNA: TGTGCCAGCAGCCCCCGACAGACTAACTATGGCTACACCTTC; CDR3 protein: CASSPRQTNYGYTF
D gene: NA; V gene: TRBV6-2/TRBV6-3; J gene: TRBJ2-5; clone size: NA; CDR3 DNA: TGTGCCAGCAGCCCCGGACCATCAATGGAGACCCAGTACTTC; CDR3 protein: CASSPGPSMETQYF
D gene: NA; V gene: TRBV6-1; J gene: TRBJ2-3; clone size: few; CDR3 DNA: TGTGCCAGCAGAGGACAGCACACAGATACGCAGTATTTT; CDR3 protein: CASRGQHTDTQYF
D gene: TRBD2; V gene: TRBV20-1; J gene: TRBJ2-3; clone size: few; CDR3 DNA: TGCAGTGCCCCAACTAGCGGGACCACAGATACGCAGTATTTT; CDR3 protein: CSAPTSGTTDTQYF
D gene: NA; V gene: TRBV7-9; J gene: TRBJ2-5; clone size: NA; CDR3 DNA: TGTGCCAGCAGCTTAAGCGGGCAAGAGACCCAGTACTTC; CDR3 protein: CASSLSGQETQYF
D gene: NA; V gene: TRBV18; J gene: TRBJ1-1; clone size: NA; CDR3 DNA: TGTGCCAGCTCACCAGAGAAGTCGAATGAAGCTTTCTTT; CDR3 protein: CASSPEKSNEAFF
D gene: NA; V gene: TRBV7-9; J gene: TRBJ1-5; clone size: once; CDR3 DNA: TGTGCCAGCAGCTTAGCGTATACCGGTAGCAATCAGCCCCAGCATTTT; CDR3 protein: CASSLAYTGSNQPQHF
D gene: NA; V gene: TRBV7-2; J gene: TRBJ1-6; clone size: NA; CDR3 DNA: TGTGCCAGCAGCCTTTGGACAGACAATTCACCCCTCCACTTT; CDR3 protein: CASSLWTDNSPLHF
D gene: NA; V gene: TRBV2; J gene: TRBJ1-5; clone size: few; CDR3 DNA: TGTGCCAGCAGTGCGCTATGGACTGATAGCAATCAGCCCCAGCATTTT; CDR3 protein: CASSALWTDSNQPQHF
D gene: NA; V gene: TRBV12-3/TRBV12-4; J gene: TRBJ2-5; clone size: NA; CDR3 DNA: TGTGCCAGCAGTTGGGGGCGTGGCGAGGCCCAGTACTTC; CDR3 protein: CASSWGRGEAQYF
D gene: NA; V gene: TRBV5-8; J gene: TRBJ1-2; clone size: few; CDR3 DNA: TGTGCCAGCAGCTTCGGGGGTGGCTACACCTTC; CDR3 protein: CASSFGGGYTF
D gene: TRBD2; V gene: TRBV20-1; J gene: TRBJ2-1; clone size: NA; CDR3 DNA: TGCAGTGCTAGGCTAGCGGGGGGCGGGAGCTCCTACAATGAGCAGTTCTTC; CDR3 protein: CSARLAGGGSSYNEQFF